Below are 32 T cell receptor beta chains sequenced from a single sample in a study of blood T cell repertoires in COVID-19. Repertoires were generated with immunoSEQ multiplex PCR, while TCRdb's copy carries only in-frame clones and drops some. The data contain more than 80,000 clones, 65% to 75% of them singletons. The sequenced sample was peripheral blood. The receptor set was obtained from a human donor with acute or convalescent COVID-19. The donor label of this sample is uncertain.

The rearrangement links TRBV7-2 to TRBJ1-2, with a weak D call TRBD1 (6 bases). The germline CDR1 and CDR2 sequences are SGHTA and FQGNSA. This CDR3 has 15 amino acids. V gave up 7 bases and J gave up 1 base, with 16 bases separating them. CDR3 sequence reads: CASNHGGAGNYGYTF. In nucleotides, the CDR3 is TGTGCCAGCAACCACGGGGGGGCTGGTAACTATGGCTACACCTTC.

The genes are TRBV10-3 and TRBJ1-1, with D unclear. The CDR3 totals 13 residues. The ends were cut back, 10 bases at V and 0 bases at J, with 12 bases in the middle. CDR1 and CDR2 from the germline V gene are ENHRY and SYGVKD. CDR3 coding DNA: TGTGCCACCCTCCCCAGGTTGAACACTGAAGCTTTCTTT. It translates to CATLPRLNTEAFF.

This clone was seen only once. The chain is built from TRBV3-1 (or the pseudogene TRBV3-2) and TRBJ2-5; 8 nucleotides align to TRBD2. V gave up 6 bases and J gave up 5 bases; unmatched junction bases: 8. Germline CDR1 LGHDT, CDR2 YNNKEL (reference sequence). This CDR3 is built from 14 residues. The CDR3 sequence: CASRRVASGETQYF. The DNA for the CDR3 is TGTGCCAGCAGGCGTGTTGCTAGCGGGGAGACCCAGTACTTC.

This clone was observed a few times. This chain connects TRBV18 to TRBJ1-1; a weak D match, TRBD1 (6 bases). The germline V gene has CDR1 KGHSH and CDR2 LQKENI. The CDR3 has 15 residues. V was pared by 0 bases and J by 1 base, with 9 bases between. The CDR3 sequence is CASSPPAGANTEAFF. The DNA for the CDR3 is TGTGCCAGCTCACCACCTGCGGGGGCGAACACTGAAGCTTTCTTT.

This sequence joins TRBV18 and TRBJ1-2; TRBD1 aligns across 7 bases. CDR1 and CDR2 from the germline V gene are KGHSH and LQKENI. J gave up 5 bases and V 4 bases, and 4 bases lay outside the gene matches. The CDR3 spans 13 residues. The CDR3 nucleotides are TGTGCCAGCTCACAGGGGGCGGAGTATGGCTACACCTTC. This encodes CASSQGAEYGYTF.

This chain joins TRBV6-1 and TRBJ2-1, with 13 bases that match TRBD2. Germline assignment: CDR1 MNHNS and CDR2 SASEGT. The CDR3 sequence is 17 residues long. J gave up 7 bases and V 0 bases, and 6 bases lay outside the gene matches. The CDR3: CASSEAPTGLAGNEQFF. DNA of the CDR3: TGTGCCAGCAGTGAAGCCCCTACGGGACTAGCGGGGAATGAGCAGTTCTTC.

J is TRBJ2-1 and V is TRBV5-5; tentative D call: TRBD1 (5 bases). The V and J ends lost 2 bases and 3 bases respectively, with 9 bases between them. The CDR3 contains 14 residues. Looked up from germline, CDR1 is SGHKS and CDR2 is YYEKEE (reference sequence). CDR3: CASSFRQNYNEQFF. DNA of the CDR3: TGTGCCAGCAGCTTCCGACAGAACTACAATGAGCAGTTCTTC. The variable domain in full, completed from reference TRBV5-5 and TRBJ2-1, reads DAGVTQSPTHLIKTRGQQVTLRCSPISGHKSVSWYQQVLGQGPQFIFQYYEKEERGRGNFPDRFSARQFPNYSSELNVNALLLGDSALYLCASSFRQNYNEQFFGPGTRLTVL.

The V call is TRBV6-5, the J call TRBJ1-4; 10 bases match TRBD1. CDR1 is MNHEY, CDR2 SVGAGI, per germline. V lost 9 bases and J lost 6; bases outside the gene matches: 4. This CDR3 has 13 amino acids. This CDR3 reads CASDDRGHEKLFF. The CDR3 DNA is TGTGCCAGTGATGACAGGGGGCATGAAAAACTGTTTTTT.

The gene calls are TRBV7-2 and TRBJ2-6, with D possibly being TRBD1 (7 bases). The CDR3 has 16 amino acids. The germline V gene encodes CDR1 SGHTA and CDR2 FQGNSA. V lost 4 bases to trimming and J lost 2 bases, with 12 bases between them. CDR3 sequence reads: CASSSQGRPGANVLTF. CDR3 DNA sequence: TGTGCCAGCAGCTCACAGGGGAGGCCTGGGGCCAACGTCCTGACTTTC.

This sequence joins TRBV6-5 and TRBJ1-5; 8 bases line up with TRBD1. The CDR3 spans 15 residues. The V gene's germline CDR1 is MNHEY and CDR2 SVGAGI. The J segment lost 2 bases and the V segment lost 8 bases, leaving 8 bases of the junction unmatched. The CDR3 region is CASRLGQARNQPQHF. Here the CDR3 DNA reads TGTGCCAGCCGGTTGGGACAGGCCCGCAATCAGCCCCAGCATTTT.

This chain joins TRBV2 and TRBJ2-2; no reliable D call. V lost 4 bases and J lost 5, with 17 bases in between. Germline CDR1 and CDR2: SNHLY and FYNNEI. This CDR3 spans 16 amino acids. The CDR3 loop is CASSGLYEAETGELFF. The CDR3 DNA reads TGTGCCAGCAGTGGACTGTACGAAGCTGAGACCGGGGAGCTGTTTTTT.

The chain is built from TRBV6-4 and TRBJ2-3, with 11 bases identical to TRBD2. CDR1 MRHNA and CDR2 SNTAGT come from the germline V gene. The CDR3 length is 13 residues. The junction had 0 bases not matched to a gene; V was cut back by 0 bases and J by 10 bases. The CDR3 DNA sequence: TGTGCCAGCAGTGACTCGACTAGCGGGGCGCAGTATTTT. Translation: CASSDSTSGAQYF.

CDR3 residues: CASSIAGATGELFF. CDR3 in DNA: TGTGCCAGCAGCATAGCGGGGGCCACCGGGGAGCTGTTTTTT. The chain carries TRBV6-4 and TRBJ2-2; TRBD2 matches 9 bases. Germline V gene data show CDR1 as MRHNA and CDR2 as SNTAGT. The junction had 3 bases not matched to a gene; V was cut back by 6 bases and J by 4 bases. The CDR3 has 14 amino acids.

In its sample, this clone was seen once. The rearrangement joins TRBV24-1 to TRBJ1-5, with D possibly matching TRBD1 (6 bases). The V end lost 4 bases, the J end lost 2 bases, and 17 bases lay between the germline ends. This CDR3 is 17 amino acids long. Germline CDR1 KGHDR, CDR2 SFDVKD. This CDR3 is CATSDRRSGGGNQPQHF. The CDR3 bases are TGTGCCACCAGTGACCGCCGGAGTGGGGGCGGCAATCAGCCCCAGCATTTT.

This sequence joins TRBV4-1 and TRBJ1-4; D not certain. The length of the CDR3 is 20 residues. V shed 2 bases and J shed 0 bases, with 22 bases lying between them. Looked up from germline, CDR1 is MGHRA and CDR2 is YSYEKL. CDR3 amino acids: CASSQYHPPNSGTTNEKLFF. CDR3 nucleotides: TGCGCCAGCAGCCAATACCATCCCCCAAACAGTGGTACAACTAATGAAAAACTGTTTTTT.

The CDR3: CASSPHPEGSYNEQFF. The CDR3 DNA reads TGTGCCAGCAGCCCCCATCCGGAGGGCTCCTACAATGAGCAGTTCTTC. V usage is TRBV11-3 and J usage is TRBJ2-1, with a tentative D call TRBD2 (6 bases). Trimming cost V 5 bases and J 0 bases, with 14 bases left between them. CDR3 length equals 16 residues. Germline V gives CDR1 SGHNT, CDR2 YENEEA.

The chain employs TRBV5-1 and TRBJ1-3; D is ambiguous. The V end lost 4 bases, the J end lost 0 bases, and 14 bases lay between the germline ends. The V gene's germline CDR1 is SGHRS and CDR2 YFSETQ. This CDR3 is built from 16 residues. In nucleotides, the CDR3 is TGCGCCAGCAGCCCTTCCAGTTTTACCTCTGGAAACACCATATATTTT. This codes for CASSPSSFTSGNTIYF.

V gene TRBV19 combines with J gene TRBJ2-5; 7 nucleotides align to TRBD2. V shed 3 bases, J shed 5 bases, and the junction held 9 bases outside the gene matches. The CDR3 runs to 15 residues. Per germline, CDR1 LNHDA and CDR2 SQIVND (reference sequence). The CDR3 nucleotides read TGTGCCAGTAGTATGGGGAGGGGTTTTGCGGAGACCCAGTACTTC. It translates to CASSMGRGFAETQYF.

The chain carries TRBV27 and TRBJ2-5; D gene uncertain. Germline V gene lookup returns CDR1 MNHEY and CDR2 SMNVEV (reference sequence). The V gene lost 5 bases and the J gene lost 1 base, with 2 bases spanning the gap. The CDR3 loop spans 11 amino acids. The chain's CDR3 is CASSLQETQYF. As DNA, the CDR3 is TGTGCCAGCAGTCTCCAAGAGACCCAGTACTTC.

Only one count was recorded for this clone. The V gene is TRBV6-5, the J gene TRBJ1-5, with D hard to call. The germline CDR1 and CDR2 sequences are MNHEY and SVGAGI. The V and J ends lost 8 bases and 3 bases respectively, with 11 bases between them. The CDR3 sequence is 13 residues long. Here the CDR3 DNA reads TGTGCCAGCGCCCAGGTCTACAATCAGCCCCAGCATTTT. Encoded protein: CASAQVYNQPQHF.

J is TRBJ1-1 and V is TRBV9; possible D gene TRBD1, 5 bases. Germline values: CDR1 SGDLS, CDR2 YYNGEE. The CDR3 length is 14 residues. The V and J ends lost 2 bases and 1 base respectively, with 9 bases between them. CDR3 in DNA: TGTGCCAGCAGCGTGCGGCAGGGGAACACTGAAGCTTTCTTT. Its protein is CASSVRQGNTEAFF.

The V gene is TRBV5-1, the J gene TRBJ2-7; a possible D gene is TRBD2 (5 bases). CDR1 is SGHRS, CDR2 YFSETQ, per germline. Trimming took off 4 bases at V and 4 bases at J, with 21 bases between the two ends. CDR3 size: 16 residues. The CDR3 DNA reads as TGCGCCAGCAGCCAGCGGACTCCTGAAGGGAAATACGAGCAGTACTTC. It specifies CASSQRTPEGKYEQYF.

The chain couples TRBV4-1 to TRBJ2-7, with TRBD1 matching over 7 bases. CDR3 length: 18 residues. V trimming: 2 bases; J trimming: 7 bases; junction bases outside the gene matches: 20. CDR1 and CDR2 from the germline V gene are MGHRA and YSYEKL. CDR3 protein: CASSQSGFGQAAFGEQYF. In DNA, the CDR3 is TGCGCCAGCAGCCAATCTGGCTTCGGACAGGCCGCATTCGGGGAGCAGTACTTC.

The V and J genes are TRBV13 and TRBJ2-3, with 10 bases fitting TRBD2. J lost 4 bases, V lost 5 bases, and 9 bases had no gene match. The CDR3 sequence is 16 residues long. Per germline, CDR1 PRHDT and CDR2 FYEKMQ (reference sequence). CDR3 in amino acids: CASSDRSGGASDTQYF. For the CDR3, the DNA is TGTGCCAGCAGCGACCGAAGCGGGGGGGCTTCAGATACGCAGTATTTT.

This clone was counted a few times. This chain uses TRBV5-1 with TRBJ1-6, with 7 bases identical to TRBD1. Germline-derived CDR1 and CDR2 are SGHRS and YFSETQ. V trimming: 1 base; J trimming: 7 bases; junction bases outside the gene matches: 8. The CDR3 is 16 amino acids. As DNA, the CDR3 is TGCGCCAGCAGCTTGAAAGGGGCAGGGGGAAATTCACCCCTCCACTTT. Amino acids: CASSLKGAGGNSPLHF.

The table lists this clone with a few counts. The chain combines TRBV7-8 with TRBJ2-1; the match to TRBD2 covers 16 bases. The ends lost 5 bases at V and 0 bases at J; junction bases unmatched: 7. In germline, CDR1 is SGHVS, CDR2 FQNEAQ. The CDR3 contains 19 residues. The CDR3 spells CASSLGLAGGRSSYNEQFF. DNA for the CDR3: TGTGCCAGCAGCCTGGGACTAGCGGGGGGGCGGAGCTCCTACAATGAGCAGTTCTTC.

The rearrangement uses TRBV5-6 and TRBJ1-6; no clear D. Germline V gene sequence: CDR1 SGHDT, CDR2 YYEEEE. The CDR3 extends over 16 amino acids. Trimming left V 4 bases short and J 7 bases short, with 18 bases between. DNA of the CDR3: TGTGCCAGCAGCCCAGACCTGGGCAGACGGAATTCACCCCTCCACTTT. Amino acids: CASSPDLGRRNSPLHF.

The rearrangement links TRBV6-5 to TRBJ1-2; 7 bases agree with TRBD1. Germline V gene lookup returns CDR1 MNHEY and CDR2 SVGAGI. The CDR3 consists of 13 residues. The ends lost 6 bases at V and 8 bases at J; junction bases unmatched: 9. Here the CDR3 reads CASSEDRTTGYTF. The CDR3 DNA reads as TGTGCCAGCAGCGAGGACAGGACAACCGGCTACACCTTC.

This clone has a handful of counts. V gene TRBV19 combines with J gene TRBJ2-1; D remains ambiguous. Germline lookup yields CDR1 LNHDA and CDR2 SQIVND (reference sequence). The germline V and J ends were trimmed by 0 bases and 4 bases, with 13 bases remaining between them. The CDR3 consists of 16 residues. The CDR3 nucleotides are TGTGCCAGTAGTATAGAACCCTCCGGCAGGTACAATGAGCAGTTCTTC. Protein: CASSIEPSGRYNEQFF.

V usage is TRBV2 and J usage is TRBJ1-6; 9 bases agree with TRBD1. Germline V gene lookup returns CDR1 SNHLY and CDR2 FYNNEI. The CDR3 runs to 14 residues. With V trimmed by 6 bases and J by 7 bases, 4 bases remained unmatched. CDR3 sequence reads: CASSRTGVNSPLHF. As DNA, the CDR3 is TGTGCCAGCAGCCGGACAGGGGTAAATTCACCCCTCCACTTT.

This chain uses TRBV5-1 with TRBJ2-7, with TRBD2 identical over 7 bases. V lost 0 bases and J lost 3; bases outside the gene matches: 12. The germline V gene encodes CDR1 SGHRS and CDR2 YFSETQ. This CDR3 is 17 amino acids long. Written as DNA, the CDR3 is TGCGCCAGCAGCTTGGAACCCCTAGCGGTCGGGAACTACGAGCAGTACTTC. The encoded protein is CASSLEPLAVGNYEQYF.

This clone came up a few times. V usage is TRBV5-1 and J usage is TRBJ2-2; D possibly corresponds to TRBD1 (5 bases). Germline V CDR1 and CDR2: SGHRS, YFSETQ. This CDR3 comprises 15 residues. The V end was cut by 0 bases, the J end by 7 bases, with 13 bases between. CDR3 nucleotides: TGCGCCAGCAGCTTGGCACAGGTTATCTACGGGGAGCTGTTTTTT. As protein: CASSLAQVIYGELFF.